One and the same sample provided the 21 T cell receptor beta chains below, sequenced in a study of PD-1 blockade in classical Hodgkin lymphoma. The table came from immunoSEQ multiplex PCR; TCRdb's copy has only in-frame clones and leaves some out. The sample has around 70,000 clones, 60% to 80% seen once. Every patient experienced relapse after autologous stem cell transplantation, and brentuximab vedotin exposure varied. The sequencing here drew on peripheral blood mononuclear cells (PBMCs), taken before the second cycle of nivolumab. The receptors were sampled from a human donor with classical Hodgkin lymphoma.

The V gene is TRBV5-1, the J gene TRBJ1-2; 11 nucleotides agree with TRBD1. The germline gives CDR1 SGHRS, CDR2 YFSETQ. The CDR3 loop spans 14 amino acids. Unmatched junction bases numbered 4, after V lost 3 bases and J lost 6 bases. The CDR3 reads CASSWDRGGDGYTF. For the CDR3, the DNA is TGCGCCAGCAGCTGGGACAGGGGGGGCGATGGCTACACCTTC.

V gene TRBV28 combines with J gene TRBJ1-1; perhaps TRBD1 as D (6 bases). Deletions cut 3 bases from V and 4 bases from J, with 15 bases between. Germline-derived CDR1 and CDR2 are MDHEN and SYDVKM. The CDR3 runs to 15 residues. Here the CDR3 DNA reads TGTGCCAGCAGTTTTGGGAGCCAGGGGTTCACTGAAGCTTTCTTT. Residues: CASSFGSQGFTEAFF. Full variable domain (missing parts from reference TRBV28 and TRBJ1-1): DVKVTQSSRYLVKRTGEKVFLECVQDMDHENMFWYRQDPGLGLRLIYFSYDVKMKEKGDIPEGYSVSREKKERFSLILESASTNQTSMYLCASSFGSQGFTEAFFGQGTRLTVV.

The chain recombines TRBV30 with TRBJ2-3; D is unresolved. Germline V gives CDR1 GTSNPN, CDR2 SVGIG (reference sequence). The CDR3 length is 16 residues. V lost 2 bases and J 2 bases, leaving 17 bases between the germline ends. Written as DNA, the CDR3 is TGTGCCTGGAGTCGGGCTGGCAGCTTATACACAGATACGCAGTATTTT. Amino acids: CAWSRAGSLYTDTQYF. The full variable domain, in which reference TRBV30 and TRBJ2-3 provide the parts outside the CDR3, is SQTIHQWPATLVQPVGSPLSLECTVEGTSNPNLYWYRQAAGRGLQLLFYSVGIGQISSEVPQNLSASRPQDRQFILSSKKLLLSDSGFYLCAWSRAGSLYTDTQYFGPGTRLTVL.

The V call is TRBV2, the J call TRBJ1-1; D remains unclear. The length of the CDR3 is 14 residues. Germline CDR1 is SNHLY and CDR2 is FYNNEI. V was pared by 4 bases and J by 1 base, with 10 bases between. The CDR3 protein is CASSAGRSNTEAFF. CDR3 bases: TGTGCCAGCAGTGCTGGTCGGTCGAACACTGAAGCTTTCTTT.

In its sample, this clone was seen a few times. The V call is TRBV2, the J call TRBJ1-4; possible D gene TRBD1, 5 bases. V lost 9 bases, J lost 8 bases, and 16 bases lay in between. This CDR3 contains 13 residues. Germline V gene lookup returns CDR1 SNHLY and CDR2 FYNNEI. CDR3 residues: CASSQVPKEKLFF. The CDR3 bases are TGTGCCAGTTCACAGGTGCCGAAAGAAAAACTGTTTTTT. The full variable domain, with the rest looked up from reference TRBV2 and TRBJ1-4, is EPEVTQTPSHQVTQMGQEVILRCVPISNHLYFYWYRQILGQKVEFLVSFYNNEISEKSEIFDDQFSVERPDGSNFTLKIRSTKLEDSAMYFCASSQVPKEKLFFGSGTQLSVL.

The chain carries TRBV29-1 and TRBJ1-1; TRBD1 aligns across 11 bases. Germline V gene data show CDR1 as SQVTM and CDR2 as ANQGSEA. CDR3 length: 14 residues. Trimming removed 6 bases from V and 4 bases from J; junction bases left unmatched: 7. The CDR3 bases are TGCAGCGTGGTCCCCGGGACAGGGGGCACTGAAGCTTTCTTT. This gives the protein CSVVPGTGGTEAFF.

V and J are TRBV27 and TRBJ2-2, with TRBD1 identical over 9 bases. Germline V gene lookup returns CDR1 MNHEY and CDR2 SMNVEV (reference sequence). Unmatched junction bases numbered 6, after V lost 6 bases and J lost 1 base. The CDR3 contains 16 residues. CDR3 amino acids: CASSRGQGRNTGELFF. The CDR3 DNA follows: TGTGCCAGCAGCCGAGGACAGGGGAGGAACACCGGGGAGCTGTTTTTT.

By its share, this clone is medium-sized (0.01 to 0.1%). The chain couples TRBV18 to TRBJ1-2; D unclear. CDR3 size: 15 residues. Trimming removed 3 bases at V and 7 bases at J, with 18 bases between. CDR1 KGHSH and CDR2 LQKENI come from the germline V gene. The CDR3 DNA sequence: TGTGCCAGCTCACCCGCCGAGACACTAAGTAGTGGCTACACCTTC. Protein: CASSPAETLSSGYTF. The variable domain in full, completed from reference TRBV18 and TRBJ1-2, reads NAGVMQNPRHLVRRRGQEARLRCSPMKGHSHVYWYRQLPEEGLKFMVYLQKENIIDESGMPKERFSAEFPKEGPSILRIQQVVRGDSAAYFCASSPAETLSSGYTFGSGTRLTVV.

The gene calls are TRBV27 and TRBJ1-1, with TRBD1 matching 8 bases. This CDR3 has 15 amino acids. Germline V gene sequence: CDR1 MNHEY, CDR2 SMNVEV (reference sequence). V shed 2 bases, J shed 8 bases, and the junction held 10 bases outside the gene matches. CDR3 region: CASSLSSVGDREAFF. The CDR3 DNA reads as TGTGCCAGCAGTTTAAGCTCCGTGGGGGACAGGGAAGCTTTCTTT.

The V gene is TRBV6-6, the J gene TRBJ1-2; no reliable D call. The V end lost 2 bases, the J end lost 1 base, and 11 bases lay between the germline ends. Germline CDR1 is MNHNY and CDR2 is SVGAGI (reference sequence). The CDR3 is 15 residues long. CDR3: CASSYGQPLNYGYTF. The CDR3 coding sequence is TGTGCCAGCAGTTACGGGCAGCCCCTTAACTATGGCTACACCTTC.

This chain connects TRBV19 to TRBJ2-5, with D perhaps TRBD1 or TRBD2 (5 bases each). In germline, CDR1 is LNHDA, CDR2 SQIVND (reference sequence). The CDR3 is 14 residues long. The V end was cut by 4 bases, the J end by 4 bases, with 13 bases between. In DNA form, the CDR3 reads TGTGCCAGTAGTAGGGGGTCCGGTGGAGAGACCCAGTACTTC. Protein sequence: CASSRGSGGETQYF.

This clone was observed a few times. This chain links TRBV7-9 with TRBJ1-1; D unclear. CDR1 and CDR2 from the germline V gene are SEHNR and FQNEAQ (reference sequence). With 5 bases removed from V and 1 base from J, the gap between germline ends came to 14 bases. CDR3 length: 15 residues. The DNA of the CDR3 is TGTGCCAGCAGCGTCCGAATCTGGAGGAACACTGAAGCTTTCTTT. Translated, it gives CASSVRIWRNTEAFF.

The chain is built from TRBV7-8 and TRBJ1-3; 10 bases align to TRBD1. CDR1 and CDR2 (germline): SGHVS, FQNEAQ. With 1 base clipped from V and 4 bases from J, the junction kept 1 base outside the gene matches. The CDR3 is made up of 15 amino acids. Here the CDR3 DNA reads TGTGCCAGCAGCTTAGGGACAGGGGGGGGAAACACCATATATTTT. Its translation: CASSLGTGGGNTIYF.

V is TRBV4-1 and J is TRBJ2-3; maybe TRBD1 (6 bases). CDR1 and CDR2 from the germline V gene are MGHRA and YSYEKL. This CDR3 comprises 13 residues. The V and J ends lost 2 bases and 6 bases respectively, with 9 bases between them. The CDR3 reads CASSQPRGDTQYF. Here the CDR3 DNA reads TGCGCCAGCAGCCAACCTAGGGGGGATACGCAGTATTTT.

The CDR3 loop is CASSRLAGLAKNIQYF. CDR3 DNA: TGTGCCAGCAGCCGACTAGCGGGCCTAGCCAAAAACATTCAGTACTTC. The V gene is TRBV6-6, the J gene TRBJ2-4; 10 bases fit TRBD2. CDR3 size: 16 residues. CDR1 is MNHNY and CDR2 is SVGAGI in the germline V gene (reference sequence). After removal of 6 bases from V and 0 bases from J, the junction contained 5 bases not matched to a gene.

This clone was detected only once. The chain is built from TRBV27 and TRBJ2-2, with 7 bases that match TRBD2. The CDR3 spans 14 residues. Germline trimming cut 6 bases from V and 6 bases from J; bases unmatched to any gene: 7. Looked up from germline, CDR1 is MNHEY and CDR2 is SMNVEV (reference sequence). The CDR3 coding sequence is TGTGCCAGCAGATCTGGACTAGTTCCCGGGGAGCTGTTTTTT. This codes for CASRSGLVPGELFF.

This clone has only one observation. The V gene is TRBV10-2, the J gene TRBJ1-2; TRBD1 might be the D (5 bases). Trimming removed 2 bases at V and 8 bases at J, with 9 bases between. Germline V gene sequence: CDR1 WSHSY, CDR2 SAAADI. The CDR3 sequence is 12 residues long. As DNA, the CDR3 is TGCGCCAGCAGTGAGAGCCAGGGAGGCTACACCTTC. It is translated as CASSESQGGYTF.

The chain has TRBV5-5 and TRBJ2-4; 8 positions match TRBD1. After removal of 0 bases from V and 0 bases from J, the junction contained 8 bases not matched to a gene. The CDR3 is 18 residues long. CDR1 and CDR2 from the germline V gene are SGHKS and YYEKEE (reference sequence). The CDR3 loop reads CASSLVPGQELAKNIQYF. CDR3 bases: TGTGCCAGCAGCTTGGTCCCGGGACAGGAACTAGCCAAAAACATTCAGTACTTC.

The chain uses TRBV18 and TRBJ1-1; D is perhaps TRBD1 (5 bases). Per germline, CDR1 KGHSH and CDR2 LQKENI. The CDR3 runs to 12 residues. Trimming pared 0 bases from V and 9 bases from J, leaving 8 bases between. In DNA form, the CDR3 reads TGTGCCAGCTCACCACCGGCGGGGCAAGCTTTCTTT. Amino acid sequence: CASSPPAGQAFF.

The rearrangement links TRBV28 to TRBJ1-4, with 10 bases identical to TRBD1. This CDR3 spans 15 amino acids. V was clipped by 5 bases and J by 8 bases; unmatched bases: 8. Germline V gene lookup returns CDR1 MDHEN and CDR2 SYDVKM. The CDR3 is CASSLGQGFREKLFF. The CDR3 DNA sequence: TGTGCCAGCAGTCTGGGACAGGGGTTCCGAGAAAAACTGTTTTTT.

The chain is built from TRBV11-2 and TRBJ2-7; D is ambiguous. Germline values: CDR1 SGHAT, CDR2 FQNNGV. V lost 2 bases and J 2 bases, leaving 10 bases between the germline ends. This CDR3 contains 14 residues. In DNA, the CDR3 is TGTGCCAGCAGCTTATATGGCGGTCCCTACGAGCAGTACTTC. It specifies CASSLYGGPYEQYF.